This T cell receptor (beta chain) was sequenced in a study of CXCR3-negative and CXCR3-positive naive CD8 T cells. General study results and limits: Hydrophobicity was higher for TRB CDR3s found in CXCR3-positive naive cells than in CXCR3-negative naive cells. Cryopreservation partially lowered CXCR3 expression, so most assays used fresh PBMCs. No difference in surface CD5 was seen between naive subsets, and TCR strength was inferred from TRB CDR3 properties.

Researchers reported sorting every CD8+ T cell subset in triplicate, around 300,000 cells per sort. Points on this clonotype: Its antigen remains unidentified.

In preparing the TRB cDNA libraries, 5' RACE with UMI labels was used. TCRdb re-called the 5' RACE reads and catalogs CDR3 proteins one per entry, DNA excluded. This repertoire includes tens of thousands of distinct CDR3 sequences. The germline CDR1 and CDR2 sequences are LGHDT and YNNKEL (reference sequence). CDR3 length: 16 residues. Sequencing used naive CXCR3+ CD8+ T cells from blood. As to subset: CD45RO-CCR7+CD27+CD95- naive CD8+ T cells expressing CXCR3 (TNR3+). V gene TRBV3-1 combines with J gene TRBJ2-7; TCRdb reports TRBD1, a call that lacks DNA to check it against. This sequence was found in a human donor in good health. Some clones in this sample may be carry-over from other donors' samples. The CDR3 loop reads CASSQPRTGGTGEQYF.